This is a list of T cell receptor beta chains from one sample in a study of beta chain features in type 1 diabetes. This table comes from immunoSEQ multiplex PCR, and its TCRdb copy is limited to in-frame clones, with some not included. Here the sample spans around 150,000 clones, about 8.1% being singletons. Specimen: central memory CD4+ T cells from blood. The receptors derive from a woman in her late teens or twenties with type 1 diabetes. The CDR3 runs from the conserved cysteine through the conserved F or W. Each record gives: J gene, D gene, clone size, V gene, CDR3 DNA, CDR3 protein. D genes are given only for firm matches. Clone size is shown for a subset of rows, as once, few, many or a class of expanded clone.

TRBJ1-2	.	.	TRBV29-1	TGCAGCGTTGAGGGAGACGAGAGAAAAAACTATGGCTACACCTTC	CSVEGDERKNYGYTF
TRBJ1-1	.	few	TRBV28	TGTGCCAGCAAGAGGGGACAGAACACTGAAGCTTTCTTT	CASKRGQNTEAFF
TRBJ1-5	.	.	TRBV11-2	TGTGCCAGCAGCCAGTCCCTCAATCAGCCCCAGCATTTT	CASSQSLNQPQHF
TRBJ1-5	TRBD1	few	TRBV5-5	TGTGCCAGCAGCTTGGGGACAGGGGGTCGGCAGCCCCAGCATTTT	CASSLGTGGRQPQHF
TRBJ2-7	TRBD2	.	TRBV5-1	TGCGCCAGCAGCGCCGGGACTAGAACCTCCTACGAGCAGTACTTC	CASSAGTRTSYEQYF
TRBJ2-5	.	.	TRBV5-4	TGTGCCAGCAGCTTGGCGGGAGCGTGGGAGACCCAGTACTTC	CASSLAGAWETQYF
TRBJ1-2	.	.	TRBV18	TGTGCCAGCTCACCAGGGAGGGACGGGTATGGCTACACCTTC	CASSPGRDGYGYTF
TRBJ2-1	.	few	TRBV5-1	TGCGCCAGCACGCAGGGCGGCCTTTACAATGAGCAGTTCTTC	CASTQGGLYNEQFF
TRBJ1-1	TRBD1	.	TRBV6-1	TGTGCCAGTCAGGGGGCGGACACTGAAGCTTTCTTT	CASQGADTEAFF
TRBJ2-3	TRBD2	few	TRBV4-3	TGCGCCAGCAGCCAAGCCCCACTAGCGGCCACCACAGATACGCAGTATTTT	CASSQAPLAATTDTQYF
TRBJ2-1	.	.	TRBV11-3	TGTGCCAGCAGCTTAGATTCCAGGTCAAACAATGAGCAGTTCTTC	CASSLDSRSNNEQFF
TRBJ2-7	.	.	TRBV9	TGTGCCAGCAGCTCGATGGACAGAGGCGGGCAGTACTTC	CASSSMDRGGQYF
TRBJ1-1	.	few	TRBV18	TGTGCCAGCGCACAAAGTAGAGGGGGGAACACTGAAGCTTTCTTT	CASAQSRGGNTEAFF
TRBJ1-2	.	.	TRBV2	TGTGCCAGCAGTGTGGGGGGTGGGGGCTACACCTTC	CASSVGGGGYTF
TRBJ2-7	TRBD2	few	TRBV7-2	TGTGCCAGCAGAGCAGCGGGGGCAAGGAACGAGCAGTACTTC	CASRAAGARNEQYF
TRBJ1-4	TRBD1	.	TRBV5-1	TGCGCCAGCAGCCCCGGACAGGGTAATGAAAAACTGTTTTTT	CASSPGQGNEKLFF
TRBJ2-7	.	few	TRBV29-1	TGCAGCGGGGGGGTCAAACCCTACGAGCAGTACTTC	CSGGVKPYEQYF
TRBJ2-2	.	.	TRBV2	TGTGCCAGCAGACCTTTTCAGGGGACCGGGGAGCTGTTTTTT	CASRPFQGTGELFF
TRBJ2-1	.	few	TRBV7-2	TGTGCCAGCAGCTTAGGTCCGGACAATGAGCAGTTCTTC	CASSLGPDNEQFF
TRBJ1-5	TRBD1	.	TRBV28	TGTGCCAGCAGGGACAGGGTGATCAATCAGCCCCAGCATTTT	CASRDRVINQPQHF
TRBJ2-3	TRBD2	few	TRBV28	TGTGCCAGCGTGCCCGGGGGGGCTAGGGATACGCAGTATTTT	CASVPGGARDTQYF
TRBJ2-6	TRBD1	few	TRBV7-6	TGTGCCAGCAGCTTAACGGGGACAGGGAACTCTGGGGCCAACGTCCTGACTTTC	CASSLTGTGNSGANVLTF
TRBJ2-1	.	few	TRBV30	TGTGCCTGGACCCAACAGTATGAGCAGTTCTTC	CAWTQQYEQFF
TRBJ2-5	.	few	TRBV4-3	TGCGCCAGCAGCCGCGGCGAGGAGGAGACCCAGTACTTC	CASSRGEEETQYF
TRBJ1-4	TRBD1	few	TRBV18	TGTGCCAGCTCACGGGCTGCCGGGACAGGGGGCCGATATGAAAAACTGTTTTTT	CASSRAAGTGGRYEKLFF
TRBJ2-5	.	few	TRBV5-1	TGCGCCAGCAGCTTGGCTTCGCGGACCCGGGGAGAGACCCAGTACTTC	CASSLASRTRGETQYF
TRBJ2-7	.	many	TRBV7-9	TGTGCCAGCAGCTTAGTGGCAGACTCCTACGAGCAGTACTTC	CASSLVADSYEQYF
TRBJ2-2	TRBD2	.	TRBV7-9	TGTGCCAGCAGCTTAGGGGGACTAGCGAACACCGGGGAGCTGTTTTTT	CASSLGGLANTGELFF
TRBJ2-1	.	.	TRBV30	TGTGCCTGGAGAAAAGCGGGCAGCCTCAATGAGCAGTTCTTC	CAWRKAGSLNEQFF
TRBJ2-5	TRBD2	few	TRBV5-6	TGTGCCAGCAAGGGACTAGCGGGAGAGACCCAGTACTTC	CASKGLAGETQYF
TRBJ2-5	.	few	TRBV6-1	TGTGCCAGCAGTGAGACTAGACCCGGATCTGGAGAGACCCAGTACTTC	CASSETRPGSGETQYF
TRBJ1-1	.	many	TRBV7-9	TGTGCCAGCAGCTTATATCCGAACACTGAAGCTTTCTTT	CASSLYPNTEAFF
TRBJ2-2	.	.	TRBV4-3	TGCGCCAGCAGTCACGACAGCCACACCGGGGAGCTGTTTTTT	CASSHDSHTGELFF
TRBJ1-5	.	.	TRBV18	TGTGCCAGCTCCCTGAACGGGGTAGGGAGCAATCAGCCCCAGCATTTT	CASSLNGVGSNQPQHF
TRBJ2-2	TRBD1	few	TRBV5-1	TGCGCCAGCAGCTGGGGGACAGGCTACACCGGGGAGCTGTTTTTT	CASSWGTGYTGELFF
TRBJ1-5	.	many	TRBV19	TGTGCCAGTACCGAGGGGGATCAGCCCCAGCATTTT	CASTEGDQPQHF
TRBJ2-1	.	.	TRBV30	TGTGCCTGGAGCAAACTTAATGAGCAGTTCTTC	CAWSKLNEQFF
TRBJ2-1	TRBD1	.	TRBV10-3	TGTGCCAGTACAGGGGTGGCGGACAATGAGCAGTTCTTC	CASTGVADNEQFF
TRBJ1-1	.	.	TRBV4-2	TGTGCCAGCCACGATTCAACCGCAGGGAACCCAGCGGCTTTCTTT	CASHDSTAGNPAAFF
TRBJ2-5	.	.	TRBV2	TGTGCCAGCACCGCAGATGCCCAAGAGACCCAGTACTTC	CASTADAQETQYF
TRBJ2-7	.	few	TRBV27	TGTGCCAGCAGTTTTTCGGGGTACGAGCAGTACTTC	CASSFSGYEQYF
TRBJ1-4	.	few	TRBV20-1	TGCAGTGCAGGCCCGGGTGAAAAACTGTTTTTT	CSAGPGEKLFF
TRBJ2-5	.	few	TRBV10-3	TGTGCCAGCAGTTCGACAGCCATTGAGACCCAGTACTTC	CASSSTAIETQYF
TRBJ2-4	.	.	TRBV4-3	TGCGCCAGCAGCCCGGGGGAAGGGGACATTCAGTACTTC	CASSPGEGDIQYF
TRBJ2-1	TRBD2	few	TRBV30	TGTGCCTGGAGTGTTCTAGCGGGAGTTGGGCAGTTCTTC	CAWSVLAGVGQFF
TRBJ2-5	.	few	TRBV4-2	TGTGCCAGCAGCCAAGAATTGGCTAGCTCTGGGGAAGAGACCCAGTACTTC	CASSQELASSGEETQYF